The 13 T cell receptor beta chains below were found in one sample sequenced in a study of shared clonotypes between healthy human individuals. TCRdb's copy holds only in-frame clones and misses some; the assay was immunoSEQ multiplex PCR. The table has some 1.5 million clones, approximately 98% seen once. What was sequenced was naive CD4+ T cells sorted from blood. The subset denotes: CD45RA+ positively selected. The receptors here all came from a man younger than 45 in good health.

The chain has TRBV6-5 and TRBJ2-7; D unresolved. Germline CDR1 reads MNHEY; CDR2 reads SVGAGI. V dropped 0 bases and J dropped 0 bases, with 6 bases sitting between them. This CDR3 is built from 14 residues. The CDR3 loop is CASSYSITSYEQYF. The CDR3 nucleotides are TGTGCCAGCAGTTACTCGATTACCTCCTACGAGCAGTACTTC.

The CDR3 spells CASSLGGGNGYTF. The CDR3 DNA sequence: TGTGCCAGCAGTTTAGGTGGGGGCAATGGCTACACCTTC. The rearrangement links TRBV28 to TRBJ1-2; possibly TRBD1 for D (6 bases). Germline V CDR1 and CDR2: MDHEN, SYDVKM. The V gene lost 2 bases and the J gene lost 6 bases, with 10 bases spanning the gap. There are 13 residues in the CDR3.

V gene TRBV18 combines with J gene TRBJ2-3, with D uncertain. CDR3 length equals 16 residues. Germline V CDR1 and CDR2: KGHSH, LQKENI. Between the trimmed V and J ends, which lost 4 bases and 0 bases, there was a span of 14 bases. The CDR3 nucleotides read TGTGCCAGCTCACAACGTGTGCCCCCTAGCACAGATACGCAGTATTTT. The encoded protein is CASSQRVPPSTDTQYF.

This chain uses TRBV19 with TRBJ1-1; no clear D gene. The CDR3 covers 14 residues. V was shortened by 1 base and J by 3 bases, with 9 bases between the two germline ends. CDR1 and CDR2 from the germline V gene are LNHDA and SQIVND (reference sequence). Written as DNA, the CDR3 is TGTGCCAGTAGTATAGGAGCGAGGGACACTGAAGCTTTCTTT. This codes for CASSIGARDTEAFF.

The chain joins TRBV10-3 to TRBJ2-2; D is undetermined. This CDR3 has 12 residues. The V gene lost 5 bases and the J gene lost 1 base, with 2 bases spanning the gap. Germline values: CDR1 ENHRY, CDR2 SYGVKD. The DNA of the CDR3 is TGTGCCATCAGTCAGAACACCGGGGAGCTGTTTTTT. Translating it yields CAISQNTGELFF.

The chain carries TRBV11-2 and TRBJ2-5; a possible D gene is TRBD2 (6 bases). The length of the CDR3 is 14 residues. Per germline, CDR1 SGHAT and CDR2 FQNNGV. The V end was cut by 6 bases, the J end by 7 bases, with 18 bases between. CDR3 loop: CASRQRRAGGTQYF. The CDR3 nucleotides are TGTGCCAGCAGACAACGACGTGCCGGGGGGACCCAGTACTTC.

The CDR3 DNA reads as TGTGCCAGCAGCTTACTAGCGGGGAATGCAGATACGCAGTATTTT. Translation gives CASSLLAGNADTQYF. V is TRBV5-4 and J is TRBJ2-3, with 10 bases aligning to TRBD2. Germline assignment: CDR1 SGHNT and CDR2 YYREEE (reference sequence). The CDR3 runs 15 residues. The J segment lost 4 bases and the V segment lost 2 bases, leaving 4 bases of the junction unmatched.

This chain links TRBV5-6 with TRBJ2-7; 12 bases align to TRBD2. This CDR3 spans 15 amino acids. CDR1 is SGHDT, CDR2 YYEEEE, per germline. The junction had 3 bases not matched to a gene; V was cut back by 0 bases and J by 5 bases. Here the CDR3 reads CASSLVLAGGNEQYF. The CDR3 nucleotides are TGTGCCAGCAGCTTGGTGCTAGCGGGAGGGAACGAGCAGTACTTC.

The V call is TRBV9, the J call TRBJ2-6; a weak D match, TRBD2 (5 bases). The germline gives CDR1 SGDLS, CDR2 YYNGEE. Trimming cost V 8 bases and J 0 bases, with 9 bases left between them. The CDR3 has 14 residues. The CDR3 loop reads CARADSSGANVLTF. In DNA form, the CDR3 reads TGTGCCAGGGCGGACTCCTCTGGGGCCAACGTCCTGACTTTC.

This clone was seen once. The rearrangement joins TRBV18 to TRBJ2-7; D is perhaps TRBD1 or TRBD2 (5 bases each). The CDR3 length is 15 residues. V was shortened by 2 bases and J by 5 bases, with 16 bases between the two germline ends. Germline CDR1 and CDR2: KGHSH and LQKENI. Here the CDR3 reads CASSPVGDWGNEQYF. CDR3 nucleotide sequence: TGTGCCAGCTCACCAGTGGGGGATTGGGGGAACGAGCAGTACTTC.

A word on this clone: The junction departs from germline at one end; a sequencing error may be responsible. Other DNA variants within this sample encode the same CDR3. The V call is TRBV18, the J call TRBJ2-5, with unresolved D. Germline assignment: CDR1 KGHSH and CDR2 LQKENI. The CDR3 loop spans 12 amino acids. This CDR3 is CASSPRQETQYF. The CDR3 DNA reads TGTGCCAGCTCGCCACGACAAGAGACCCAGTACTTC.

The gene calls are TRBV27 and TRBJ2-2; 7 nucleotides line up with TRBD2. Germline values: CDR1 MNHEY, CDR2 SMNVEV (reference sequence). The V and J ends lost 6 bases and 5 bases, in that order; junction bases with no gene match: 9. This CDR3 contains 15 residues. The CDR3 bases are TGTGCCAGCAGGGAGGGGAACGGGAGGACCGGGGAGCTGTTTTTT. As protein: CASREGNGRTGELFF.

The CDR3 coding sequence is TGTGCCAGCAGTCAAGCGGGACATCATGAGCAGTTCTTC. Translation gives CASSQAGHHEQFF. The chain carries TRBV7-2 and TRBJ2-1; TRBD2 might be the D (7 bases). The V gene lost 6 bases and the J gene lost 8 bases, with 14 bases spanning the gap. The length of the CDR3 is 13 residues. CDR1 is SGHTA, CDR2 FQGNSA, per germline. Drawing the rest from reference TRBV7-2 and TRBJ2-1, the complete variable domain is GAGVSQSPSNKVTEKGKDVELRCDPISGHTALYWYRQSLGQGLEFLIYFQGNSAPDKSGLPSDRFSAERTGGSVSTLTIQRTQQEDSAVYLCASSQAGHHEQFFGPGTRLTVL.